Presented here are 8 T cell receptor beta chains from one specimen sequenced in a study of response to subunit inactivated influenza vaccine. Using its own MiXCR run on the RT-PCR reads, TCRdb lists one record per CDR3 protein. The top ten hold more than 8.5% of the sample, which has 550,000 to 600,000 distinct CDR3 sequences, 12% seen once. Sequencing was performed on PBMCs from blood, taken on the day of vaccination. The receptor set was obtained from a man over 45 who received an inactivated influenza vaccine.

This clonotype was observed a handful of times. The V and J genes are TRBV5-6 and TRBJ1-5; D is possibly TRBD1 (6 bases). CDR1 and CDR2 (germline): SGHDT, YYEEEE. Between the trimmed V and J ends, which lost 0 bases and 7 bases, there was a span of 17 bases. The CDR3 extends over 16 amino acids. The CDR3 DNA reads as TGTGCCAGCAGCTTGGGGCAGGGGCCTGGTGGACAGCCCCAGCATTTT. It is translated as CASSLGQGPGGQPQHF.

This clonotype turned up a few times. CDR3 loop: CSVGWGYQETQYF. The CDR3 region has the DNA TGCAGCGTTGGTTGGGGTTACCAAGAGACCCAGTACTTC. The rearrangement joins TRBV29-1 to TRBJ2-5; D not resolved. Germline lookup yields CDR1 SQVTM and CDR2 ANQGSEA. CDR3 size: 13 residues. V shed 4 bases and J shed 0 bases, with 9 bases lying between them.

This clonotype came up a few times. The chain has TRBV7-8 and TRBJ2-2, with a weak D call TRBD1 (6 bases). The CDR3 is made up of 14 amino acids. Per germline, CDR1 SGHVS and CDR2 FQNEAQ. The V end lost 4 bases, the J end lost 7 bases, and 13 bases lay between the germline ends. The CDR3 sequence: CASSYAGVNGELFF. CDR3 bases: TGTGCCAGCAGCTACGCAGGGGTAAACGGGGAGCTGTTTTTT.

The rearrangement joins TRBV27 to TRBJ2-2; no reliable D call. CDR3 length equals 13 residues. Trimming took 2 bases from V and 6 from J, leaving 7 bases between them. Germline CDR1 reads MNHEY; CDR2 reads SMNVEV (reference sequence). The CDR3 nucleotides read TGTGCCAGCAGTTTACAAAGGGCCGGGGAGCTGTTTTTT. It specifies CASSLQRAGELFF.

The V and J genes are TRBV5-1 and TRBJ2-5; the D gene is possibly TRBD1 (6 bases). Germline loops: CDR1 SGHRS, CDR2 YFSETQ. V gave up 1 base and J gave up 5 bases, with 12 bases separating them. The CDR3 spans 14 residues. CDR3 in DNA: TGCGCCAGCAGCTTGTCAGGGGTGGACGAGACCCAGTACTTC. Its protein product is CASSLSGVDETQYF.

The chain recombines TRBV7-2 with TRBJ2-5, with D possibly being TRBD1 (6 bases). Germline V lookup: CDR1 SGHTA, CDR2 FQGNSA. CDR3 size: 14 residues. V lost 0 bases and J 4 bases, leaving 9 bases between the germline ends. CDR3 nucleotides: TGTGCCAGCAGCTTAGCACAGGGAAGAGAGACCCAGTACTTC. This translates into CASSLAQGRETQYF.

This clonotype was seen many times. The rearrangement joins TRBV24-1 to TRBJ2-1; the D gene is possibly TRBD2 (6 bases). Trimming pared 0 bases from V and 8 bases from J, leaving 7 bases between. The CDR3 totals 13 residues. Germline V gene sequence: CDR1 KGHDR, CDR2 SFDVKD. CDR3 amino acids: CATSDLRRDEQFF. The CDR3 region has the DNA TGTGCCACCAGTGATTTGCGGAGGGATGAGCAGTTCTTC.

This chain joins TRBV7-9 and TRBJ2-7; D not resolved. This CDR3 has 11 amino acids. CDR1 and CDR2 from the germline V gene are SEHNR and FQNEAQ (reference sequence). With 8 bases removed from V and 9 bases from J, the gap between germline ends came to 14 bases. The CDR3 region has the DNA TGTGCCAGCTCAGCCAGATTTTGGCAGTACTTC. It codes for CASSARFWQYF.